Sequencing of this T cell receptor (beta chain) was carried out in a study of T cells in Graves' hyperthyroidism and ophthalmopathy. Overall study: Peripheral blood was drawn at first diagnosis, prior to all treatment.

Predating any ophthalmopathy symptoms, the blood sample was taken at first hyperthyroidism diagnosis. From approximately 9.3 ml of fresh peripheral blood, PBMCs were isolated. The CDR3 is made up of 11 amino acids. Trimming pared 3 bases from V and 6 bases from J, leaving 9 bases between. The germline V gene encodes CDR1 DFQATT and CDR2 SNEGSKA (reference sequence). This clonotype was seen more than once but under ten times. RNA transcripts yielded amplified TCR beta CDR3 regions. First-round RT-PCR targeting the TCR CDR3 was performed with the HTBI primer set. From the multiplex PCR reads, TCRdb called clonotypes with MiXCR, one entry per CDR3 protein. The top ten hold roughly 7.5% of the sample, which has 250,000 to 300,000 distinct CDR3 sequences, approximately 12% seen once.

The sample consisted of blood. The chain links TRBV20-1 to TRBJ2-7; D remains unclear. This TCR was recovered from a woman aged 25 to 45 with Graves' hyperthyroidism that later progressed to Graves' ophthalmopathy. CDR3 coding DNA: TGCAGTGCTAGTCTAGTGGCCGAGCAGTACTTC. Translation: CSASLVAEQYF.